The clone carrying this TCR beta chain was picked up a small number of times. The sample comes from a study of response to subunit inactivated influenza vaccine. TCRdb reanalysed the RT-PCR reads using MiXCR and keeps one entry per CDR3 protein. The table lists approximately 500,000 distinct CDR3 sequences, about 15% of them singletons. Germline V lookup: CDR1 MDHEN, CDR2 SYDVKM. V dropped 6 bases and J dropped 4 bases, with 12 bases sitting between them. The CDR3 runs to 13 residues. The rearrangement uses TRBV28 and TRBJ2-5; D is undetermined. The source of this sequence is a man aged 45-65 years who received an inactivated influenza vaccine. The input for sequencing was PBMCs from blood, taken 12 days after vaccination. CDR3 protein: CASRITWGETQYF. The CDR3 region has the DNA TGTGCCAGCAGAATAACCTGGGGAGAGACCCAGTACTTC.